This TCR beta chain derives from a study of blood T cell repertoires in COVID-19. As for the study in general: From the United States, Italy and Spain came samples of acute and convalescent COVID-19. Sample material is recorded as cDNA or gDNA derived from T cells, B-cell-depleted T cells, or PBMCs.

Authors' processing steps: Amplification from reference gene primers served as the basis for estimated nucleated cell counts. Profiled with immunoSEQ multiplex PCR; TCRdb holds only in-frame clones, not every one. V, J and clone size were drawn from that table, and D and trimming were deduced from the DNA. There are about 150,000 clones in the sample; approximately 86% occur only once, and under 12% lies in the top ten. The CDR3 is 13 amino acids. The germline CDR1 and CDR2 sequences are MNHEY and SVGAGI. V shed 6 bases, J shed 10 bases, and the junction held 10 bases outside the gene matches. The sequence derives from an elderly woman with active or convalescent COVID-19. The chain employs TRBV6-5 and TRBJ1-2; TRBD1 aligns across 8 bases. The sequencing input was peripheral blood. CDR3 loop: CASSRTRDRPYTF. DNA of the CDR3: TGTGCCAGCAGCCGCACTCGGGACAGGCCCTACACCTTC.